The T cell receptor (beta chain) under discussion was sequenced for a study of blood T cell repertoires in COVID-19. Authors' methods: Scientists estimated how many nucleated cells there were by amplifying reference gene primers. Profiling relied on immunoSEQ multiplex PCR, and the TCRdb table lists in-frame clones only, not all of them. D and trimming were read from the DNA, whereas the V and J calls and clone size are those reported in that table. The sample lists around 170,000 clones; more than 80% were seen once. Participants were aged roughly 18 to 90 years from approximately 23 US areas. Donors were grouped by their self-reported clinical history. Sequences were obtained from PBMCs or T cells enriched from blood (not recorded which). The source of this sequence is a man in his fifties who had recovered from COVID-19.

The CDR3 region has the DNA TGTGCCAGCAGTCCACGACTAACCGGGTCCACTGAAGCTTTCTTT. Protein sequence: CASSPRLTGSTEAFF. The chain combines TRBV28 with TRBJ1-1; D gene ambiguous. The ends were cut back, 5 bases at V and 4 bases at J, with 17 bases in the middle. The CDR3 contains 15 residues. Looked up from germline, CDR1 is MDHEN and CDR2 is SYDVKM.